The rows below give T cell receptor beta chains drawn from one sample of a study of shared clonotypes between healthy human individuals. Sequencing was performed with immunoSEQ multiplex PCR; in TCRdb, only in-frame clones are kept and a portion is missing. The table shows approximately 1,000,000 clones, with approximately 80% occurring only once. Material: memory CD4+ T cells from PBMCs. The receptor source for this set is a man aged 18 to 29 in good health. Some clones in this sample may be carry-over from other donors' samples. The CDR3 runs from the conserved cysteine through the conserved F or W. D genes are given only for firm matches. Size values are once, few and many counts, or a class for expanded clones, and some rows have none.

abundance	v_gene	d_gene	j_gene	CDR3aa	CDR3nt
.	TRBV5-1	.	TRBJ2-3	CASSLEGSDTQYF	TGCGCCAGCAGCTTGGAGGGCAGCGATACGCAGTATTTT
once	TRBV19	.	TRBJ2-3	CASRRGNTDTQYF	TGTGCCAGTAGGCGAGGGAACACAGATACGCAGTATTTT
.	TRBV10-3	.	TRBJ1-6	CAISDPRSYNSPLHF	TGTGCCATCAGTGATCCTCGATCCTATAATTCACCCCTCCACTTT
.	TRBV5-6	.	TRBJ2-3	CASSLTGKGATQYF	TGTGCCAGCAGCTTGACGGGAAAAGGGGCCACGCAGTATTTT
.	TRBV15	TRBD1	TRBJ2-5	CATSREGTDRETQYF	TGTGCCACCAGCAGAGAGGGGACAGACAGGGAGACCCAGTACTTC
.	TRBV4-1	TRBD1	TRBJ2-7	CASSHVGTAVQYF	TGCGCCAGCAGCCACGTGGGGACAGCCGTCCAGTACTTC
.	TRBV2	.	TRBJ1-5	CASLPGGGRGNQPQHF	TGTGCCAGCCTGCCCGGGGGGGGTAGAGGCAATCAGCCCCAGCATTTT
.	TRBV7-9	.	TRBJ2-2	CASSLIYRTNTGELFF	TGTGCCAGCAGCTTAATTTACAGGACGAACACCGGGGAGCTGTTTTTT
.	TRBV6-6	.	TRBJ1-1	CASSGGGTEAFF	TGTGCCAGCAGTGGAGGGGGCACTGAAGCTTTCTTT
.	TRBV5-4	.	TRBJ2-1	CASSQERYSLFF	TGTGCCAGCAGCCAAGAGAGGTACAGTCTGTTCTTC
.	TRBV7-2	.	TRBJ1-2	CASSFRQVANYGYTF	TGTGCCAGCAGCTTCAGACAGGTAGCTAACTATGGCTACACCTTC
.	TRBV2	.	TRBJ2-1	CASRGETYNEQFF	TGTGCCAGCAGGGGTGAAACCTACAATGAGCAGTTCTTC
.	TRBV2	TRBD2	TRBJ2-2	CASSEALGGYTGELFF	TGTGCCAGCAGTGAAGCCCTGGGAGGGTACACCGGGGAGCTGTTTTTT
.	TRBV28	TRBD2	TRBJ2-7	CASSFPPLAGGYYEQYF	TGTGCCAGCAGTTTCCCCCCCCTAGCGGGAGGGTACTACGAGCAGTACTTC
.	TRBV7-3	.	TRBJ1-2	CASSSGVLGYTF	TGTGCCAGCAGCAGCGGGGTCCTTGGCTACACCTTC